This TCR beta chain comes out of a study of T cells after yellow fever vaccination. From the 5' RACE reads, TCRdb called clonotypes with MiXCR, one entry per CDR3 protein. Of 200,000 to 300,000 distinct CDR3 sequences listed, about 7.1% are singletons. Germline V gene data show CDR1 as KGHDR and CDR2 as SFDVKD. CDR3 length: 13 amino acids. V shed 3 bases and J shed 4 bases, with 9 bases lying between them. The receptor's source is a man aged 30 to 45 who received the YFV17D yellow fever vaccine. The V gene is TRBV24-1, the J gene TRBJ2-7; a possible D gene is TRBD1 (5 bases). The starting material was CD4+ T cells sorted from PBMCs, obtained 15 days after the yellow fever booster vaccination. The DNA for the CDR3 is TGTGCCACCAGTGATAAGACAGCATACGAGCAGTACTTC. This encodes CATSDKTAYEQYF.